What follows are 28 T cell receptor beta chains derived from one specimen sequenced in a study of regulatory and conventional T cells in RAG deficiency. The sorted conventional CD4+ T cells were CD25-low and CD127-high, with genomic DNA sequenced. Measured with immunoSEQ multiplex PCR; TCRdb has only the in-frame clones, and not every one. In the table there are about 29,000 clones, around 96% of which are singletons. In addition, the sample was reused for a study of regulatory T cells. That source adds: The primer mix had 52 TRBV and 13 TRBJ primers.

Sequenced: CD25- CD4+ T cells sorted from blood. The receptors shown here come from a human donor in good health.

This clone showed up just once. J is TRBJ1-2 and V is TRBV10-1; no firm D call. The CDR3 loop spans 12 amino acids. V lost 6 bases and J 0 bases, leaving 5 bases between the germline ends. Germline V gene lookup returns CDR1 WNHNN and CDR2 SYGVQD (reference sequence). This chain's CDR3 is CASSDTNYGYTF. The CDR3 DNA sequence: TGCGCCAGCAGCGACACTAACTATGGCTACACCTTC.

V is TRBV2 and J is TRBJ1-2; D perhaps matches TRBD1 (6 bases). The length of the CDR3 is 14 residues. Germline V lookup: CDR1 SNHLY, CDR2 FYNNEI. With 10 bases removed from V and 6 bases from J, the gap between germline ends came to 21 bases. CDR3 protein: CANQRDTQIHGYTF. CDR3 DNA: TGTGCCAACCAACGGGACACCCAAATCCATGGCTACACCTTC.

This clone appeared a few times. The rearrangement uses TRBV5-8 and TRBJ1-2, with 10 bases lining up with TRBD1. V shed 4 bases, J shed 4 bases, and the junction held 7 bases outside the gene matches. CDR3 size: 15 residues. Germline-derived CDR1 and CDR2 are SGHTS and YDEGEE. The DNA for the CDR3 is TGTGCCAGCAGCGTGACAGGGGGCTTCACCTATGGCTACACCTTC. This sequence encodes CASSVTGGFTYGYTF.

Written as DNA, the CDR3 is TGTGCCAGCAGCTCGCTCCCGGGACAGGAAGTACAGCAGTACTTC. This translates into CASSSLPGQEVQQYF. The chain uses TRBV7-9 and TRBJ2-7, with 8 bases lining up with TRBD1. The CDR3 runs 15 residues. CDR1 and CDR2 (germline): SEHNR, FQNEAQ (reference sequence). The ends lost 4 bases at V and 8 bases at J; junction bases unmatched: 13.

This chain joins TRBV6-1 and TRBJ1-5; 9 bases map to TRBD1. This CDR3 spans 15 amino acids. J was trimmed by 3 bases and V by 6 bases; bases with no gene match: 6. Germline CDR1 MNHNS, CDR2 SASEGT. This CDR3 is CASSGGQGYNQPQHF. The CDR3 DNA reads TGTGCCAGCAGCGGGGGACAGGGCTACAATCAGCCCCAGCATTTT.

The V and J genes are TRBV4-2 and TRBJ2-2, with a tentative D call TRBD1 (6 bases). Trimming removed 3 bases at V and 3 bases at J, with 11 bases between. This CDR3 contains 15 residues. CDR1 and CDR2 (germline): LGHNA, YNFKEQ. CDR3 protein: CASSHFEGDTGELFF. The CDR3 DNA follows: TGTGCCAGCAGCCACTTCGAGGGGGACACCGGGGAGCTGTTTTTT.

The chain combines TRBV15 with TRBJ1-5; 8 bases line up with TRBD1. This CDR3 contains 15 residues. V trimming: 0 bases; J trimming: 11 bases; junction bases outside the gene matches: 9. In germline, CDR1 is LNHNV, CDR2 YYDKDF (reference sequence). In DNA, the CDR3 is TGTGCCACCAGCAGAGATGGACAGGGCCTCAGGTCCCAGCATTTT. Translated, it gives CATSRDGQGLRSQHF.

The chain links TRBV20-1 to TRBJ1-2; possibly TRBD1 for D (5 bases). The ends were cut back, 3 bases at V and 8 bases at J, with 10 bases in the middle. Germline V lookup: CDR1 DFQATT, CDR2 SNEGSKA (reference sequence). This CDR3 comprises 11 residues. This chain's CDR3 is CSASPGLGYTF. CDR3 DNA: TGCAGTGCTAGCCCAGGGTTGGGCTACACCTTC.

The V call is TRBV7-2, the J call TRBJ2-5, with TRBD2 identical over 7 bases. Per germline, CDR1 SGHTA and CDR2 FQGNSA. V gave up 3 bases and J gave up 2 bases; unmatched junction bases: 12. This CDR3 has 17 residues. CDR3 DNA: TGTGCCAGCAGCTTGTCAGCGGGGCTCCGGGGGCAAGAGACCCAGTACTTC. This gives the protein CASSLSAGLRGQETQYF.

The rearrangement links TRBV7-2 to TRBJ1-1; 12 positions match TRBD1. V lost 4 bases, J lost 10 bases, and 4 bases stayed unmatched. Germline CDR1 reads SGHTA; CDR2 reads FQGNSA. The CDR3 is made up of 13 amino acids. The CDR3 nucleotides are TGTGCCAGCAGCTCCGGGACAGGGGGCAGAGCTTTCTTT. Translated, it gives CASSSGTGGRAFF.

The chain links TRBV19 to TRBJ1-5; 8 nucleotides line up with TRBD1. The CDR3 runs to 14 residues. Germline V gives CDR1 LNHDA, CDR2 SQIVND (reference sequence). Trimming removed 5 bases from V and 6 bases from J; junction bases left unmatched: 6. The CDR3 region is CASSADREVQPQHF. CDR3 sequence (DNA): TGTGCCAGTAGTGCGGACAGGGAGGTTCAGCCCCAGCATTTT.

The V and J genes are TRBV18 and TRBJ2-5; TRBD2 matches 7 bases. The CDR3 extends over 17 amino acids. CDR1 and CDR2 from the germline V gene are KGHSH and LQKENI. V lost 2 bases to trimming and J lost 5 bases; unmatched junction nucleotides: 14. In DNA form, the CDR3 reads TGTGCCAGCTCACCAATGGGAGCGGGGCCCCCGGGGGAGACCCAGTACTTC. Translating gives CASSPMGAGPPGETQYF.

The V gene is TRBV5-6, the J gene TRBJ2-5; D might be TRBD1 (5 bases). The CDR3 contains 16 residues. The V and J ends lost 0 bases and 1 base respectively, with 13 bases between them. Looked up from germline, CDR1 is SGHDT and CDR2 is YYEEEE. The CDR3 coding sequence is TGTGCCAGCAGCTTGGGTTTTCAAGGGGTCCAAGAGACCCAGTACTTC. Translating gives CASSLGFQGVQETQYF.

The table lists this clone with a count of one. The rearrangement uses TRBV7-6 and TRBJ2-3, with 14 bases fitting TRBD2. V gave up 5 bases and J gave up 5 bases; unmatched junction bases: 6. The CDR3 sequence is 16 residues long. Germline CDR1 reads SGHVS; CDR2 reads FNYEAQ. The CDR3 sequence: CASSLTSGGAGDTQYF. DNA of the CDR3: TGTGCCAGCAGCCTGACTAGCGGGGGGGCGGGAGATACGCAGTATTTT.

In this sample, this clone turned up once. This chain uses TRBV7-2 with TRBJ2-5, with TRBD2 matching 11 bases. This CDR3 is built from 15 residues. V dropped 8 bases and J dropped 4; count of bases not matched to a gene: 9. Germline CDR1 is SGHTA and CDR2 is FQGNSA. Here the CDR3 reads CASRPILAGAETQYF. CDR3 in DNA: TGTGCCAGCCGACCCATACTAGCGGGGGCAGAGACCCAGTACTTC.

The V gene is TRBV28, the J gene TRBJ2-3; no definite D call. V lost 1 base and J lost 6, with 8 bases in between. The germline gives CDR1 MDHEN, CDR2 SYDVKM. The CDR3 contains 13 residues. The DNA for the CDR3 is TGTGCCAGCAGTTTATTGGGCAGGGATACGCAGTATTTT. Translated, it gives CASSLLGRDTQYF.

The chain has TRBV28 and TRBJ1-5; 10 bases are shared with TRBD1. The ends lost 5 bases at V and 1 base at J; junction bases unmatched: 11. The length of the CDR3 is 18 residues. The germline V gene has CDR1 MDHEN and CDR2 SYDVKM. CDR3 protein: CASSPTGTGAPSNQPQHF. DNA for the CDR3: TGTGCCAGCAGTCCGACCGGGACAGGGGCCCCGAGCAATCAGCCCCAGCATTTT.

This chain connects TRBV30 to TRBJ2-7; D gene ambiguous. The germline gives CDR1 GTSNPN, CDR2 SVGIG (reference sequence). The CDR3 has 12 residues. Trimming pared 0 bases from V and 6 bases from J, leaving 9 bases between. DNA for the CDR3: TGTGCCTGGAGTGTCCTTAGTGGCGAGCAGTACTTC. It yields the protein CAWSVLSGEQYF. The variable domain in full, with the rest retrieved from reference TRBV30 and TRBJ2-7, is SQTIHQWPATLVQPVGSPLSLECTVEGTSNPNLYWYRQAAGRGLQLLFYSVGIGQISSEVPQNLSASRPQDRQFILSSKKLLLSDSGFYLCAWSVLSGEQYFGPGTRLTVT.

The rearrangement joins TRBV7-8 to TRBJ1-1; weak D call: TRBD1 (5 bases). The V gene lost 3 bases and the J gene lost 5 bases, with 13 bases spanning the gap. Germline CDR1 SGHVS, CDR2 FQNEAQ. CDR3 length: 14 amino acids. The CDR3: CASSLGLKGTEAFF. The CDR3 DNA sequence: TGTGCCAGCAGCTTGGGCCTTAAGGGGACTGAAGCTTTCTTT.

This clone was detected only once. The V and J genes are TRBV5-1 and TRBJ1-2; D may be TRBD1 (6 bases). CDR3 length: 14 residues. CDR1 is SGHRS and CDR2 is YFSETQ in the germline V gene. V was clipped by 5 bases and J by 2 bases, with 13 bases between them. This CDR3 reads CASSPLGTNYGYTF. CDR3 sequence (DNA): TGCGCCAGCAGTCCCCTCGGGACAAACTATGGCTACACCTTC.

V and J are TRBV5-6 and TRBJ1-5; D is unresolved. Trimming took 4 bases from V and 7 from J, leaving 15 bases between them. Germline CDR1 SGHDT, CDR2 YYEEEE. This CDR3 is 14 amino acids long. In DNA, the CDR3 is TGTGCCAGCAGCAGTGACCCCGGGAGACAGCCCCAGCATTTT. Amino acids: CASSSDPGRQPQHF.

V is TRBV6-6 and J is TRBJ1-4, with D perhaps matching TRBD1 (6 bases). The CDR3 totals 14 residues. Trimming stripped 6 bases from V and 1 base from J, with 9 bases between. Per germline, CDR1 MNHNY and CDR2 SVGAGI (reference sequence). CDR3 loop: CASSLGGTNEKLFF. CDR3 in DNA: TGTGCCAGCAGCCTAGGGGGAACTAATGAAAAACTGTTTTTT.

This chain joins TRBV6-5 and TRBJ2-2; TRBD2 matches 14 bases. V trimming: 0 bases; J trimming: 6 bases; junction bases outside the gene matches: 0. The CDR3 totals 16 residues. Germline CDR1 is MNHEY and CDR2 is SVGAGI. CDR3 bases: TGTGCCAGCAGTTACTCGACTAGCGGGGGGGCCGGGGAGCTGTTTTTT. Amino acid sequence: CASSYSTSGGAGELFF.

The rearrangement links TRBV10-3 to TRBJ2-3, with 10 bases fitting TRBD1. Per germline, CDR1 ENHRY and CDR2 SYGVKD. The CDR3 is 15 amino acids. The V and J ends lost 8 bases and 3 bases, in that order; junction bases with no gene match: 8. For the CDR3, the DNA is TGTGCCATCGACGCAGGACAGGGGGGGACAGATACGCAGTATTTT. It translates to CAIDAGQGGTDTQYF.

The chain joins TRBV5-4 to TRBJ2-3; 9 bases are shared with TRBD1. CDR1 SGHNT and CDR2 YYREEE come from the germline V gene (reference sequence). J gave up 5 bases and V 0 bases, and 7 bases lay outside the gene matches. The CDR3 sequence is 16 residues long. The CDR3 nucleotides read TGTGCCAGCAGCTTGGTTAGGGGACAGGGTGTAGATACGCAGTATTTT. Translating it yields CASSLVRGQGVDTQYF.

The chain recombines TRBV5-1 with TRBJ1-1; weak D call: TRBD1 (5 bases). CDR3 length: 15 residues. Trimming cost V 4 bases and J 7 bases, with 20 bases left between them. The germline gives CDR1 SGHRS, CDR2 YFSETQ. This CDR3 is CASSLEAGSNDEAFF. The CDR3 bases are TGCGCCAGCAGCCTAGAGGCAGGGTCGAATGATGAAGCTTTCTTT.

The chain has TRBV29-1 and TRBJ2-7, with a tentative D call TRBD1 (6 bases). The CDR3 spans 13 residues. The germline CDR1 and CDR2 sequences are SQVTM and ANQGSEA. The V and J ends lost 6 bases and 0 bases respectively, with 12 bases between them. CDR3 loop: CSVRDTSSYEQYF. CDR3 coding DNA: TGCAGCGTCCGGGACACCAGCTCCTACGAGCAGTACTTC.

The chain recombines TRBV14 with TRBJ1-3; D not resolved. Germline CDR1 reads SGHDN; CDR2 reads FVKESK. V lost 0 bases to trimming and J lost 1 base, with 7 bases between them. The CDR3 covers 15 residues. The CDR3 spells CASSQDGRSGNTIYF. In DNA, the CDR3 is TGTGCCAGCAGCCAAGACGGCAGGTCTGGAAACACCATATATTTT. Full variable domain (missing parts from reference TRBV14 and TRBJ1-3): EAGVTQFPSHSVIEKGQTVTLRCDPISGHDNLYWYRRVMGKEIKFLLHFVKESKQDESGMPNNRFLAERTGGTYSTLKVQPAELEDSGVYFCASSQDGRSGNTIYFGEGSWLTVV.